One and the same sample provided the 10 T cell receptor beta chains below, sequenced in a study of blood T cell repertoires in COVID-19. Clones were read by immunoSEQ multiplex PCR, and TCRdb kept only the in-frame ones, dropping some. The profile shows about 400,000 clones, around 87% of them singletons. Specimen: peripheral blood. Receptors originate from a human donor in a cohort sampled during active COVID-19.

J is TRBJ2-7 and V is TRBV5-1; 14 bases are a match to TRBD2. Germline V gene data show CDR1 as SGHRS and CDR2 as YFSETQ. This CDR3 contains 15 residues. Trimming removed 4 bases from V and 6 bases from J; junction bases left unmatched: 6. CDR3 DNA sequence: TGCGCCAGCAGCGAAGGGACTAGCGGGAGATTCGAGCAGTACTTC. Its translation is CASSEGTSGRFEQYF. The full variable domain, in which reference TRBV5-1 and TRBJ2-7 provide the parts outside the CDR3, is KAGVTQTPRYLIKTRGQQVTLSCSPISGHRSVSWYQQTPGQGLQFLFEYFSETQRNKGNFPGRFSGRQFSNSRSEMNVSTLELGDSALYLCASSEGTSGRFEQYFGPGTRLTVT.

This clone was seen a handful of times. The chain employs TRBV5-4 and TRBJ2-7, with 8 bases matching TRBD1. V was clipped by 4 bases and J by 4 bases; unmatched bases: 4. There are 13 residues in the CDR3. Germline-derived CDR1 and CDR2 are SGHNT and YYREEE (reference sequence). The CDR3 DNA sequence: TGTGCCAGCAGCCGGACAGGGCCGTACGAGCAGTACTTC. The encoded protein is CASSRTGPYEQYF.

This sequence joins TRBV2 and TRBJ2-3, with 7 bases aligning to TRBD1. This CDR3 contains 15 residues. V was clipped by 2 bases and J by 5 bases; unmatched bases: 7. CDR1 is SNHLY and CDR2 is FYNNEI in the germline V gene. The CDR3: CASSERGGYLDTQYF. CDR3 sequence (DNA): TGTGCCAGCAGTGAACGAGGGGGCTATTTAGATACGCAGTATTTT.

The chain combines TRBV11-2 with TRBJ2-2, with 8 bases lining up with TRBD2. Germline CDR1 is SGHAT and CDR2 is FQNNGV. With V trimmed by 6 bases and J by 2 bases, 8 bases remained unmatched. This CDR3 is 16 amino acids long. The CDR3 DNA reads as TGTGCCAGCAGAACCGGGACTAGGCTAAACACCGGGGAGCTGTTTTTT. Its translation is CASRTGTRLNTGELFF.

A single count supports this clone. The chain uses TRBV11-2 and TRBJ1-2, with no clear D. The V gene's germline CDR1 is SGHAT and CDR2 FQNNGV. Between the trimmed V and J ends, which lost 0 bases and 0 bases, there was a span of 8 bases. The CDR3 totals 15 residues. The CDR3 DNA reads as TGTGCCAGCAGCTTAGATACGGTTGCTAACTATGGCTACACCTTC. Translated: CASSLDTVANYGYTF.

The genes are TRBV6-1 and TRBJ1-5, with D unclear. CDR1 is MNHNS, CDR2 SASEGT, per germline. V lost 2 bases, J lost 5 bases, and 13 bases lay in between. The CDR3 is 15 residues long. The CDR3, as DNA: TGTGCCAGCAGTGAATGGGCCCGGGGAGATCAGCCCCAGCATTTT. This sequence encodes CASSEWARGDQPQHF.

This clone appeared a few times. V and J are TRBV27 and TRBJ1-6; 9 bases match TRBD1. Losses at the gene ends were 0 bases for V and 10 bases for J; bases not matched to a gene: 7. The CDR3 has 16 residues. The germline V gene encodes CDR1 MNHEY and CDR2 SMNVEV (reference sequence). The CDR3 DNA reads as TGTGCCAGCAGTTTATCCCCCGGGACAGGGTACTCACCCCTCCACTTT. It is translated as CASSLSPGTGYSPLHF.

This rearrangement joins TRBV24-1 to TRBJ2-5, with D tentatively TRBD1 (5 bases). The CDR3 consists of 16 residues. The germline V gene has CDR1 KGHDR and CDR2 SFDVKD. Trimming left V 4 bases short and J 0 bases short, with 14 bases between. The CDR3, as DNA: TGTGCCACCAGTGAAGGGGCCAAGGGGAACCAAGAGACCCAGTACTTC. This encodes CATSEGAKGNQETQYF.

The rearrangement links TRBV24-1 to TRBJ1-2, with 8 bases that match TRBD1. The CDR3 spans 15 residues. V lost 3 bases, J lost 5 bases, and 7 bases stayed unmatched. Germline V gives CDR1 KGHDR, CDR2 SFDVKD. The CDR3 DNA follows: TGTGCCACCAGTGATCCCGGACAGGGAAGGTATGGCTACACCTTC. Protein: CATSDPGQGRYGYTF.

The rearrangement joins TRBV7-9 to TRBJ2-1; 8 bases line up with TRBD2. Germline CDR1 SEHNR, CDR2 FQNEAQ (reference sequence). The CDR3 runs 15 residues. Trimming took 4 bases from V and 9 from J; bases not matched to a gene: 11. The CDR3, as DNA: TGTGCCAGCAGCTCGACCGGGACTAGAAGTGGTGAGCAGTTCTTC. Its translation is CASSSTGTRSGEQFF.